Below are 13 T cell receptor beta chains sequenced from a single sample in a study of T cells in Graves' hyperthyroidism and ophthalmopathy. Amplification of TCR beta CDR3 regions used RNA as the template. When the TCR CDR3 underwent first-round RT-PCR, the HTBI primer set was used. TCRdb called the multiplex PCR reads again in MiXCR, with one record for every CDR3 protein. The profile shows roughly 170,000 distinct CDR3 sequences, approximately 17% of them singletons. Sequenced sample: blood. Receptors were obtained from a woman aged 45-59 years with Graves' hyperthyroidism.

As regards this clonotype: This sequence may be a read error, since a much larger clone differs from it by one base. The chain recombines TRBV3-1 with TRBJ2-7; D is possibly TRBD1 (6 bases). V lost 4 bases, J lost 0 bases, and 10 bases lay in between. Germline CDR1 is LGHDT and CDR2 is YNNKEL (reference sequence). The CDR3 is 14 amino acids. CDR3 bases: TGTGCCAGCAGCCGGAAAGGGGGCTCCTACGAGCAGTACTTC. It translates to CASSRKGGSYEQYF.

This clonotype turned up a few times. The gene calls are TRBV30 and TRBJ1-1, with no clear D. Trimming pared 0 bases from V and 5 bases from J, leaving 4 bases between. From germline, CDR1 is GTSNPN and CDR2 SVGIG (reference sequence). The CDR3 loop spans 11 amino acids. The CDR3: CAWSVLTEAFF. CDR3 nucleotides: TGTGCCTGGAGTGTTTTGACTGAAGCTTTCTTT. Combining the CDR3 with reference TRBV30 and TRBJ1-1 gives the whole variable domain SQTIHQWPATLVQPVGSPLSLECTVEGTSNPNLYWYRQAAGRGLQLLFYSVGIGQISSEVPQNLSASRPQDRQFILSSKKLLLSDSGFYLCAWSVLTEAFFGQGTRLTVV.

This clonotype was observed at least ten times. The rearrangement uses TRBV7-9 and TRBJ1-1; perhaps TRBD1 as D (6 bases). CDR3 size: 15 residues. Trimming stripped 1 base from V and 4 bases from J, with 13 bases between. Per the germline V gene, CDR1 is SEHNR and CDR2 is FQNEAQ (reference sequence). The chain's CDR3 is CASSLEVTGSTEAFF. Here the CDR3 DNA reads TGTGCCAGCAGCTTAGAAGTTACAGGGAGCACTGAAGCTTTCTTT.

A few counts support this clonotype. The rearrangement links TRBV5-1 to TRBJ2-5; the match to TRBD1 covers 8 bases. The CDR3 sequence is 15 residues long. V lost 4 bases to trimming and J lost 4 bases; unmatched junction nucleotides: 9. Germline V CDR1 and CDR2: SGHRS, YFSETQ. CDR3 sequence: CASSRRQGRSETQYF. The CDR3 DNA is TGCGCCAGCAGCAGACGACAGGGGAGGTCAGAGACCCAGTACTTC.

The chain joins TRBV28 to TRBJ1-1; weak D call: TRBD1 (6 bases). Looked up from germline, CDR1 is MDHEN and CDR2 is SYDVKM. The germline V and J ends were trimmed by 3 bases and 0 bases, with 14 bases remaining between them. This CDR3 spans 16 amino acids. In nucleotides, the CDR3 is TGTGCCAGCAGTTTCTTCGGGGGGGCCTTGAACACTGAAGCTTTCTTT. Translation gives CASSFFGGALNTEAFF.

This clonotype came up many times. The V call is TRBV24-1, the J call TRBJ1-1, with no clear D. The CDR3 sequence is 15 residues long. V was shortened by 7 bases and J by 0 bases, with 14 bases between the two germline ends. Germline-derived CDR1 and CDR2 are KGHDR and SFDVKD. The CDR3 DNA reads TGTGCCACCAGCGTAAGGAGGCAGATGAACACTGAAGCTTTCTTT. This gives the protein CATSVRRQMNTEAFF.

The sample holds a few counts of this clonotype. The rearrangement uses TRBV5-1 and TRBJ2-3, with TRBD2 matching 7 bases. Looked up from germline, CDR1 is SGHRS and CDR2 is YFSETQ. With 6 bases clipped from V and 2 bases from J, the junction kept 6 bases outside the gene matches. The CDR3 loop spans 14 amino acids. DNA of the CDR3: TGCGCCAGCAAGGAGACTAGCTTCACAGATACGCAGTATTTT. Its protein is CASKETSFTDTQYF.

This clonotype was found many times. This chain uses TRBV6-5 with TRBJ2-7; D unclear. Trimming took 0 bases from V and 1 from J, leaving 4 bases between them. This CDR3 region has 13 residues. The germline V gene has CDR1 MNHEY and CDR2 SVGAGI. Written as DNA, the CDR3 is TGTGCCAGCAGTTACTCACTTTCCTACGAGCAGTACTTC. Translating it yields CASSYSLSYEQYF.

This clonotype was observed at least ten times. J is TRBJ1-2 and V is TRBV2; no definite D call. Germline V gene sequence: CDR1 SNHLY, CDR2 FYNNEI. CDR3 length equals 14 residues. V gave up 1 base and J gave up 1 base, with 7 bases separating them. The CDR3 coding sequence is TGTGCCAGCAGTGAAGTGCAGGATAACTATGGCTACACCTTC. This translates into CASSEVQDNYGYTF. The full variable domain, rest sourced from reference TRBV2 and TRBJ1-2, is EPEVTQTPSHQVTQMGQEVILRCVPISNHLYFYWYRQILGQKVEFLVSFYNNEISEKSEIFDDQFSVERPDGSNFTLKIRSTKLEDSAMYFCASSEVQDNYGYTFGSGTRLTVV.

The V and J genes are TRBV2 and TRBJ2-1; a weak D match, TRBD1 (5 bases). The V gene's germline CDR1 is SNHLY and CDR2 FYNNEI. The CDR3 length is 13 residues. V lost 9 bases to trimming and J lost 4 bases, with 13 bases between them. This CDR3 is CASNLRGYNEQFF. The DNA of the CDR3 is TGTGCCAGTAACCTTAGGGGTTACAATGAGCAGTTCTTC. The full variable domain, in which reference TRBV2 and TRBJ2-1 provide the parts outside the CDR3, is EPEVTQTPSHQVTQMGQEVILRCVPISNHLYFYWYRQILGQKVEFLVSFYNNEISEKSEIFDDQFSVERPDGSNFTLKIRSTKLEDSAMYFCASNLRGYNEQFFGPGTRLTVL.

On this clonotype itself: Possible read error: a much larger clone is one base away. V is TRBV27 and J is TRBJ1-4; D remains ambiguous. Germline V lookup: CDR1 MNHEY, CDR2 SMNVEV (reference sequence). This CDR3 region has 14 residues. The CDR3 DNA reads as TGTGCCAGCAGTCTCCGGGCCTATAATGAAAGACTGTTTTTT. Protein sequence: CASSLRAYNERLFF.

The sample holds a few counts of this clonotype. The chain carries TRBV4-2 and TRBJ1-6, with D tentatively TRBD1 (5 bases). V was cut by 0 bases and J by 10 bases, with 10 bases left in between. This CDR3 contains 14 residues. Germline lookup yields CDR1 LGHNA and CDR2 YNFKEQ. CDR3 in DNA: TGTGCCAGCAGCCAAGAGACAGAGGTATCACCCCTCCACTTT. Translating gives CASSQETEVSPLHF.

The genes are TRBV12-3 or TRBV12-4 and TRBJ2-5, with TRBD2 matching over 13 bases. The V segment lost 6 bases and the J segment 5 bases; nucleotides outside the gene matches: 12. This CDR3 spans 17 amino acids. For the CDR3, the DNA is TGTGCCAGCAGGGTGGGACTAGCGGGAAGCCATGGGGAGACCCAGTACTTC. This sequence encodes CASRVGLAGSHGETQYF.